This TCR beta chain was obtained from a study of T cell responses to AZD1222 COVID-19 vaccine. TCRdb keeps only in-frame clones here, not all; method: immunoSEQ multiplex PCR. The profile shows tens of thousands of clones, approximately 88% of them singletons. Study-wide results and limits: Per reports, nearly half of all spike-specific TCRs target regions that are unmutated in variants.

Both about-4-week and about-12-week second-dose recipients were combined. The CDR3 sequence is 16 residues long. V lost 1 base, J lost 6 bases, and 6 bases stayed unmatched. CDR1 is MNHEY and CDR2 is SMNVEV in the germline V gene (reference sequence). Worth noting for this clone: The target antigen is unknown.

The sample consisted of peripheral blood, taken 28 days after the second AZD1222 dose. This clonotype was sampled from an adult who received the AZD1222 COVID-19 vaccine. The chain joins TRBV27 to TRBJ2-1; TRBD2 aligns across 10 bases. CDR3 sequence reads: CASSLFPSGSPNEQFF. CDR3 in DNA: TGTGCCAGCAGTTTATTTCCTAGCGGGAGCCCCAATGAGCAGTTCTTC.